The next 26 T cell receptor beta chains were all read from a single sample in a study of technical replicates of blood from several donors. Some clones are missing from TCRdb's copy, which holds only in-frame ones; the method was immunoSEQ multiplex PCR. The sample holds 65,000 to 95,000 clones; 90% to 95% are singletons and the top ten take 0.25%. Sequencing used T cells isolated from PBMCs. These receptor sequences come from a human donor in good health.

This sequence joins TRBV9 and TRBJ2-3, with a possible D match to TRBD1 (6 bases). There are 16 residues in the CDR3. Germline V CDR1 and CDR2: SGDLS, YYNGEE. V was pared by 0 bases and J by 2 bases, with 13 bases between. CDR3 residues: CASSVGQAVDTDTQYF. The CDR3 coding sequence is TGTGCCAGCAGCGTAGGACAGGCAGTCGACACAGATACGCAGTATTTT.

This clone came up once. The V and J genes are TRBV18 and TRBJ2-3; 7 bases line up with TRBD1. Germline loops: CDR1 KGHSH, CDR2 LQKENI. CDR3 length: 14 amino acids. Trimming cost V 2 bases and J 6 bases; bases outside gene matches: 5. The CDR3 nucleotides are TGTGCCAGCTCACCAGAATCAGGGGGTGATACGCAGTATTTT. Translation gives CASSPESGGDTQYF.

J is TRBJ1-6 and V is TRBV7-9; 7 nucleotides match TRBD1. The V gene's germline CDR1 is SEHNR and CDR2 FQNEAQ (reference sequence). The CDR3 sequence is 16 residues long. After removal of 5 bases from V and 9 bases from J, the junction contained 13 bases not matched to a gene. This chain's CDR3 is CASSLGTVVVGSPLHF. DNA of the CDR3: TGTGCCAGCAGCCTCGGGACAGTGGTGGTGGGTTCACCCCTCCACTTT.

The chain couples TRBV6-6 to TRBJ2-3; maybe TRBD2 (5 bases). Per the germline V gene, CDR1 is MNHNY and CDR2 is SVGAGI (reference sequence). This CDR3 has 11 amino acids. This chain's CDR3 is CGTGFSDTQYF. CDR3 coding DNA: TGTGGGACTGGGTTTTCAGATACGCAGTATTTT.

This chain links TRBV5-6 with TRBJ2-1; 9 nucleotides align to TRBD2. Losses at the gene ends were 1 base for V and 4 bases for J; bases not matched to a gene: 6. CDR3 length: 16 amino acids. In germline, CDR1 is SGHDT, CDR2 YYEEEE. The CDR3, as DNA: TGTGCCAGCAGCTTGCCCCTAGCGGGGACTTACAATGAGCAGTTCTTC. This sequence encodes CASSLPLAGTYNEQFF.

The chain carries TRBV28 and TRBJ2-7, with 7 bases matching TRBD1. The trim removed 5 bases at V and 5 bases at J, leaving 9 bases unmatched. This CDR3 comprises 14 residues. CDR1 and CDR2 (germline): MDHEN, SYDVKM. The CDR3 here is CASSPIPDRDEQYF. In DNA, the CDR3 is TGTGCCAGCAGTCCCATCCCCGACAGGGACGAGCAGTACTTC.

The CDR3 DNA reads as TGTGCACTACGGGGTAGCGTGAACACCGGGGAGCTGTTTTTT. Amino acid sequence: CALRGSVNTGELFF. The chain has TRBV2 and TRBJ2-2; a weak D match, TRBD2 (5 bases). This CDR3 comprises 14 residues. The germline V gene has CDR1 SNHLY and CDR2 FYNNEI.

This chain uses TRBV9 with TRBJ2-3; TRBD2 is a possible D gene (7 bases). This CDR3 has 16 amino acids. Per germline, CDR1 SGDLS and CDR2 YYNGEE. V gave up 0 bases and J gave up 0 bases, with 11 bases separating them. CDR3 sequence reads: CASSVGRGASTDTQYF. The CDR3 bases are TGTGCCAGCAGCGTAGGCCGGGGGGCTAGCACAGATACGCAGTATTTT.

V is TRBV5-6 and J is TRBJ1-4; tentatively, D is TRBD1 (6 bases). Trimming shortened V by 4 bases and J by 14 bases, and 24 bases separated the two germline ends. Germline V gene sequence: CDR1 SGHDT, CDR2 YYEEEE. The CDR3 sequence is 15 residues long. CDR3 protein: CASSPSPALGHPLFF. The CDR3 DNA sequence: TGTGCCAGCAGCCCCAGTCCGGCGCTGGGACATCCTCTGTTTTTT. Full variable domain (missing parts from reference TRBV5-6 and TRBJ1-4): DAGVTQSPTHLIKTRGQQVTLRCSPKSGHDTVSWYQQALGQGPQFIFQYYEEEERQRGNFPDRFSGHQFPNYSSELNVNALLLGDSALYLCASSPSPALGHPLFFGSGTQLSVL.

The V and J genes are TRBV10-2 and TRBJ1-1, with D possibly matching TRBD1 (5 bases). Deletions cut 1 base from V and 5 bases from J, with 17 bases between. The germline gives CDR1 WSHSY, CDR2 SAAADI. This CDR3 is 16 amino acids long. In DNA, the CDR3 is TGCGCCAGCAGTGAGTTGTCTTGGCAGGGAGGTACTGAAGCTTTCTTT. It translates to CASSELSWQGGTEAFF.

In nucleotides, the CDR3 is TGTGCCAGCAGTTCGGTCCTCTCCTACGAGCAGTACTTC. This translates into CASSSVLSYEQYF. The chain carries TRBV7-2 and TRBJ2-7; D uncertain. Germline CDR1 is SGHTA and CDR2 is FQGNSA. The CDR3 length is 13 residues. V was shortened by 6 bases and J by 0 bases, with 9 bases between the two germline ends.

V gene TRBV29-1 combines with J gene TRBJ2-5; 10 nucleotides line up with TRBD1. This CDR3 has 14 residues. The V gene end was trimmed by 6 bases and the J gene end by 1 base; junction bases not matched to a gene: 5. Germline assignment: CDR1 SQVTM and CDR2 ANQGSEA. The CDR3 coding sequence is TGCAGCGTAAGACAGGGGGCAGGCCAAGAGACCCAGTACTTC. Translated, it gives CSVRQGAGQETQYF.

This clone appeared a single time. The rearrangement joins TRBV7-9 to TRBJ2-1; 14 positions match TRBD2. The germline CDR1 and CDR2 sequences are SEHNR and FQNEAQ (reference sequence). This CDR3 comprises 19 residues. After removal of 1 base from V and 5 bases from J, the junction contained 10 bases not matched to a gene. CDR3 loop: CASSLGPGTSGRRNNEQFF. The CDR3 coding sequence is TGTGCCAGCAGCTTAGGCCCGGGGACTAGCGGGAGAAGAAACAATGAGCAGTTCTTC.

This rearrangement joins TRBV18 to TRBJ1-4; maybe TRBD1 (5 bases). Germline V lookup: CDR1 KGHSH, CDR2 LQKENI. Trimming removed 6 bases at V and 3 bases at J, with 17 bases between. The CDR3 consists of 16 residues. The CDR3 loop is CASSPIGGVPNEKLFF. CDR3 in DNA: TGTGCCAGCTCTCCCATCGGGGGGGTGCCTAATGAAAAACTGTTTTTT.

The rearrangement uses TRBV25-1 and TRBJ1-1; a weak D match, TRBD1 (5 bases). V dropped 1 base and J dropped 4 bases, with 13 bases sitting between them. In germline, CDR1 is MGHDK, CDR2 SYGVNS. The CDR3 runs 15 residues. CDR3 in amino acids: CASSESSRGATEAFF. The CDR3 nucleotides read TGTGCCAGCAGTGAATCAAGTAGGGGTGCCACTGAAGCTTTCTTT.

The rearrangement links TRBV19 to TRBJ2-5, with a tentative D call TRBD2 (5 bases). The CDR3 is 12 residues long. Trimming took 7 bases from V and 5 from J, leaving 11 bases between them. Looked up from germline, CDR1 is LNHDA and CDR2 is SQIVND (reference sequence). Written as DNA, the CDR3 is TGTGCCAGTACCAACCGGAGGGAGACCCAGTACTTC. This encodes CASTNRRETQYF. Combining the CDR3 with reference TRBV19 and TRBJ2-5 gives the whole variable domain DGGITQSPKYLFRKEGQNVTLSCEQNLNHDAMYWYRQDPGQGLRLIYYSQIVNDFQKGDIAEGYSVSREKKESFPLTVTSAQKNPTAFYLCASTNRRETQYFGPGTRLLVL.

In its sample, this clone was seen once. The chain has TRBV7-2 and TRBJ1-5; a possible D gene is TRBD1 (5 bases). Trimming pared 2 bases from V and 3 bases from J, leaving 11 bases between. The germline V gene encodes CDR1 SGHTA and CDR2 FQGNSA. This CDR3 has 15 amino acids. In DNA, the CDR3 is TGTGCCAGCAGCTTAAGCCAGGGTAACAATCAGCCCCAGCATTTT. The encoded protein is CASSLSQGNNQPQHF. Full variable domain (outside the CDR3, taken from reference TRBV7-2 and TRBJ1-5): GAGVSQSPSNKVTEKGKDVELRCDPISGHTALYWYRQSLGQGLEFLIYFQGNSAPDKSGLPSDRFSAERTGGSVSTLTIQRTQQEDSAVYLCASSLSQGNNQPQHFGDGTRLSIL.

This chain's CDR3 is CASSQGQGPYEQYF. The DNA for the CDR3 is TGCGCCAGCAGCCAGGGACAGGGGCCCTACGAGCAGTACTTC. The V and J genes are TRBV5-1 and TRBJ2-7; 10 positions agree with TRBD1. The CDR3 runs 14 residues. V shed 4 bases and J 2 bases; nucleotides not matched to a gene: 3. Germline values: CDR1 SGHRS, CDR2 YFSETQ.

The CDR3 nucleotides are TGTGCCAGCAGCCAAGAAATAACAGGGGGACTAAACTTCCAAGAGACCCAGTACTTC. Its translation: CASSQEITGGLNFQETQYF. The V and J genes are TRBV14 and TRBJ2-5; tentatively, D is TRBD1 (8 bases). Trimming left V 0 bases short and J 1 base short, with 21 bases between. The CDR3 contains 19 residues. Germline loops: CDR1 SGHDN, CDR2 FVKESK.

V usage is TRBV7-6 and J usage is TRBJ2-5, with D maybe TRBD1 (5 bases). The germline gives CDR1 SGHVS, CDR2 FNYEAQ. V was pared by 5 bases and J by 7 bases, with 11 bases between. The CDR3 is 12 amino acids. CDR3 coding DNA: TGTGCCAGCAGCCAAGGGGATGCGACCCAGTACTTC. Translation: CASSQGDATQYF.

The J gene is TRBJ1-4, the V gene TRBV27; possibly TRBD1 for D (5 bases). Germline V gives CDR1 MNHEY, CDR2 SMNVEV (reference sequence). The CDR3 length is 13 residues. V was pared by 8 bases and J by 7 bases, with 14 bases between. The CDR3 DNA reads as TGTGCCAGCCAAAGCGGGGCTAGTGAAAAACTGTTTTTT. This translates into CASQSGASEKLFF.

This clone was found a few times. The rearrangement links TRBV6-4 to TRBJ1-1, with 7 bases lining up with TRBD1. The V and J ends lost 6 bases and 7 bases, in that order; junction bases with no gene match: 11. Germline assignment: CDR1 MRHNA and CDR2 SNTAGT. CDR3 length: 14 residues. The CDR3 sequence is CASSPKDRDGEAFF. For the CDR3, the DNA is TGTGCCAGCAGCCCAAAAGACAGGGATGGTGAAGCTTTCTTT.

The gene calls are TRBV4-1 and TRBJ1-2; 10 bases are a match to TRBD1. This CDR3 is built from 16 residues. Looked up from germline, CDR1 is MGHRA and CDR2 is YSYEKL. Trimming at V came to 0 bases and at J to 4 bases, leaving 5 bases not matched to a gene. The DNA for the CDR3 is TGCGCCAGCAGCCAAGAGGGGGACAGGGGAGGCTATGGCTACACCTTC. Translating it yields CASSQEGDRGGYGYTF.

This chain uses TRBV14 with TRBJ2-2; no clear D gene. The germline V and J ends were trimmed by 4 bases and 6 bases, with 9 bases remaining between them. CDR1 and CDR2 (germline): SGHDN, FVKESK. The CDR3 sequence is 13 residues long. The CDR3 DNA reads TGTGCCAGCAGCCCCCGTTTGTCCGGGGAGCTGTTTTTT. Translated: CASSPRLSGELFF.

J is TRBJ2-7 and V is TRBV19, with 8 bases fitting TRBD2. There are 15 residues in the CDR3. CDR1 LNHDA and CDR2 SQIVND come from the germline V gene (reference sequence). Trimming at V came to 1 base and at J to 5 bases, leaving 7 bases not matched to a gene. The CDR3 DNA is TGTGCCAGTAGTATAGGAGGTAGCGGGAAAAACGAGCAGTACTTC. It yields the protein CASSIGGSGKNEQYF.

The chain employs TRBV4-1 and TRBJ1-6; 8 bases agree with TRBD1. Germline loops: CDR1 MGHRA, CDR2 YSYEKL. The CDR3 consists of 16 residues. V dropped 3 bases and J dropped 7; count of bases not matched to a gene: 8. CDR3 bases: TGCGCCAGCAGCCACCCGCGGACAGGGATAAATTCACCCCTCCACTTT. Its protein product is CASSHPRTGINSPLHF.